This T cell receptor beta chain stems from a study of chemoradiotherapy in HPV16-positive cancers. The table came from immunoSEQ multiplex PCR; TCRdb's copy has only in-frame clones and leaves some out. The data show some 30,000 clones, around four fifths seen once. Germline CDR1 is MNHEY and CDR2 is SVGAGI. This CDR3 is 14 amino acids long. Deletions cut 2 bases from V and 8 bases from J, with 12 bases between. The sequences come from blood, collected from a patient who underwent chemoradiotherapy. This clonotype was obtained from a human donor with HPV-associated anogenital cancer. This sequence joins TRBV6-5 and TRBJ1-4; maybe TRBD1 (5 bases). The CDR3 protein is CASSYGVRAEKLFF. CDR3 nucleotides: TGTGCCAGCAGTTACGGGGTCAGGGCGGAAAAACTGTTTTTT.